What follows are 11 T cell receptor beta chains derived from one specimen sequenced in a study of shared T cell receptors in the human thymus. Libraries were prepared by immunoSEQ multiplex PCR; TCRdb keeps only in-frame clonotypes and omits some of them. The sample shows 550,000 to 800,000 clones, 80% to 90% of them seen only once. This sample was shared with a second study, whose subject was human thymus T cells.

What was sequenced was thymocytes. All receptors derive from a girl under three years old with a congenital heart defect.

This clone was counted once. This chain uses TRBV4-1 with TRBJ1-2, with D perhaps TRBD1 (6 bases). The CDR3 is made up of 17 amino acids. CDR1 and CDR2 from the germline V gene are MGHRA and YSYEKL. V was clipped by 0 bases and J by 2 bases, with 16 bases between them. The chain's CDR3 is CASSQDLYREGNYGYTF. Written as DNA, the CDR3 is TGCGCCAGCAGCCAAGATCTTTACAGGGAGGGCAACTATGGCTACACCTTC.

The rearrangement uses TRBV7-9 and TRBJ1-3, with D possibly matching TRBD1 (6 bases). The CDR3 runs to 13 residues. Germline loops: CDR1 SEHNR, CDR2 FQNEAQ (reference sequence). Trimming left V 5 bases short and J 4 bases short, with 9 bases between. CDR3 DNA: TGTGCCAGCAGCCAAGGGACAGGAAACACCATATATTTT. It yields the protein CASSQGTGNTIYF.

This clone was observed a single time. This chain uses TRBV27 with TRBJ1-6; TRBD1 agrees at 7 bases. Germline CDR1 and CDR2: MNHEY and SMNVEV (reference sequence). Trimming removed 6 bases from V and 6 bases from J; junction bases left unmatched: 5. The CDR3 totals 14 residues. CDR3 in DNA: TGTGCCAGCAGATCCGGGACAGCTAATTCACCCCTCCACTTT. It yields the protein CASRSGTANSPLHF.

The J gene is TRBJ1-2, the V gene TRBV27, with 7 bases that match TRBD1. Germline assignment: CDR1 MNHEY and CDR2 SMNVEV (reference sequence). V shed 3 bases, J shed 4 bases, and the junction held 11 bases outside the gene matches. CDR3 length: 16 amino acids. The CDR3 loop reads CASSFAVGTEGYGYTF. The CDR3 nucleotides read TGTGCCAGCAGTTTCGCTGTTGGGACAGAGGGCTATGGCTACACCTTC.

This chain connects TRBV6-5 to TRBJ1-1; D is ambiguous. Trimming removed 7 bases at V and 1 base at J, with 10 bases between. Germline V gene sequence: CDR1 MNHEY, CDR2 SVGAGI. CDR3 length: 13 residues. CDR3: CASNALPNTEAFF. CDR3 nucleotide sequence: TGTGCCAGCAACGCCCTACCGAACACTGAAGCTTTCTTT.

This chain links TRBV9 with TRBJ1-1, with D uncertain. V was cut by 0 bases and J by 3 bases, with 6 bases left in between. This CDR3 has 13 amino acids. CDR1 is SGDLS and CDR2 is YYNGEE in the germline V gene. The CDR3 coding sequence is TGTGCCAGCAGCGTAGGAGAGGACACTGAAGCTTTCTTT. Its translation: CASSVGEDTEAFF.

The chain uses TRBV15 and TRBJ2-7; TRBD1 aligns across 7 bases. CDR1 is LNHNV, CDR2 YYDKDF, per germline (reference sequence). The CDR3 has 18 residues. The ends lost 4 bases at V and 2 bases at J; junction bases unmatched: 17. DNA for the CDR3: TGTGCCACCAGCAATGGCCTAGGGACAGCCGCCCTCCCCTACGAGCAGTACTTC. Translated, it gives CATSNGLGTAALPYEQYF.

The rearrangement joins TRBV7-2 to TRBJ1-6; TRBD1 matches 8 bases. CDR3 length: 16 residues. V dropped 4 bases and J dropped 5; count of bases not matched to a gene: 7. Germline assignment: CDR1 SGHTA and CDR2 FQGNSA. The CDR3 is CASSSETGDNNSPLHF. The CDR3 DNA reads TGTGCCAGCAGCTCGGAGACAGGGGATAATAATTCACCCCTCCACTTT.

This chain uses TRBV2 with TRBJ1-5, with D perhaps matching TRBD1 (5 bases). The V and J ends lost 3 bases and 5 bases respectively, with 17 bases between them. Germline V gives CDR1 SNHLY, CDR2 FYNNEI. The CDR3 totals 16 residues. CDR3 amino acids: CASSDNGAHAHQPQHF. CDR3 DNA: TGTGCCAGCAGTGATAATGGGGCGCACGCTCATCAGCCCCAGCATTTT.

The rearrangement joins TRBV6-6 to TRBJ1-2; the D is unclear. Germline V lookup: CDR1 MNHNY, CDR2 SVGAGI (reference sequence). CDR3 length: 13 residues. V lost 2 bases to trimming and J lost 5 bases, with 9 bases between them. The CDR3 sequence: CASSYNSPYGYTF. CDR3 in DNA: TGTGCCAGCAGTTACAACTCACCTTATGGCTACACCTTC.

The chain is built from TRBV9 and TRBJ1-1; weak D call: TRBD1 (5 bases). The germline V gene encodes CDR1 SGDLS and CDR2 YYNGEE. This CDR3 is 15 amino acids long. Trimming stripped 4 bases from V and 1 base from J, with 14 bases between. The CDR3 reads CASSPVGGGNTEAFF. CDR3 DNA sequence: TGTGCCAGCAGCCCCGTCGGGGGTGGGAACACTGAAGCTTTCTTT.